The T cell receptor beta chain under discussion was sequenced for a study of blood T cell repertoires in COVID-19 (dated by TCRdb to about 2020). Looking at the study overall: Samples covering the acute and convalescent phases of COVID-19 were provided by collaborators in the United States, Italy and Spain. The prospective study material was composed of cDNA or gDNA derived from T cells, B-cell-depleted T cells, or PBMCs. Deeply sampled blood TCRbeta repertoires from subjects exposed to, actively infected with, or recovered from COVID-19 were included in the dataset. The repertoires were made available in a free public database intended to serve as a resource for research on the immune response to SARS-CoV-2. Samples came from the ongoing ImmuneRACE study (first 160 participants) plus 1,254 subjects from 6 global collaborators. The sample metadata nearly always contained a de-identified subject ID, COVID-19 status, age in years and sex. Where available, HLA class I and class II types were taken from metadata supplied by the sample provider and were not determined by assay-based typing.

The immunoSEQ Assay, a bias-controlled multiplex PCR, was used to amplify TCRbeta CDR3 regions from genomic DNA. As for the original processing: Within the assay, amplification of reference gene primers was used to estimate how many nucleated cells each sample contained. Sequence reads were collapsed and filtered to measure the absolute abundance of every unique TCRbeta CDR3 rearrangement. For each sample, productive Simpson clonality was calculated as the square root of Simpson's diversity index over productive rearrangements. This immuneACCESS table, as held by TCRdb, lists in-frame sequences with V and J called but not all clones. Of the missing ones, under half trace to an unresolved V gene in checked studies; the others have no known cause. V and J calls and clone size are those listed in that table; D and trimming were worked out from the DNA. This sample is represented by about 200,000 clones; 75% to 85% of them were singletons. In total, the top ten clones hold about 12% of the sample.

Collaborating institutions collected whole blood in K2EDTA tubes following their own protocols. For TCRbeta analysis, collaborators shipped samples in one of three forms: frozen whole blood, isolated PBMCs, or DNA extracted from either of those sample types. V loses 5 bases at its end and J loses 7 bases; junction bases beyond the gene matches: 11. Including the terminal cysteine and phenylalanine, the CDR3 comprises 15 residues. Only CDR3 DNA is held: 45 bases, read in frame from base 1. As encoded in the germline V gene, CDR1 is SGHTA while CDR2 is FQGNSA. The full study reports these points: The quantity of clinical and demographic metadata differed by source and by participant and was supplied without curation.

As for this clone: Its specific antigen is unknown. Qualities for individual bases were not recorded, and no much larger clone is one base off.

This clonotype was sampled from a human donor in a cohort sampled during active COVID-19. Recombination connected TRBV7-2 to TRBJ1-5; 7 nucleotides in the junction match TRBD1. The sample taken for sequencing was peripheral blood. In nucleotides, the sequence is TGTGCCAGCAGCACCATCAGGGGGGAAAACCAGCCCCAGCATTTT. This is translated as CASSTIRGENQPQHF.